This T cell receptor beta chain was captured in a study of blood T cell repertoires in COVID-19. The data were produced by immunoSEQ multiplex PCR, yet TCRdb's version contains in-frame clones alone and is incomplete. The sample contains about 94,000 clones, 74% of which appear only once. V was cut by 3 bases and J by 4 bases, with 10 bases left in between. The CDR3 has 14 residues. Per the germline V gene, CDR1 is KGHSH and CDR2 is LQKENI. Sequencing used peripheral blood. The source is an older man with COVID-19, enrolled during active disease. V is TRBV18 and J is TRBJ2-1; perhaps TRBD1 as D (5 bases). The chain's CDR3 is CASSPTTGYNEQFF. DNA for the CDR3: TGTGCCAGCTCACCTACCACAGGTTACAATGAGCAGTTCTTC.